Listed below are T cell receptor beta chains from one sample, sequenced in a study of T cells in Graves' hyperthyroidism and ophthalmopathy. TCRdb used MiXCR to reprocess the multiplex PCR reads, holding one entry per CDR3 protein. This table holds approximately 330,000 distinct CDR3 sequences, around 23% found once. Source material: blood. The receptor set was obtained from a woman in her forties or fifties with Graves' hyperthyroidism. CDR3s include the opening cysteine and the closing phenylalanine or tryptophan.

>TRBJ2-7|TRBV11-3
CASSPRISYEQYF
>TRBJ1-1|TRBV10-1
CASSDHRGRGTEAFF
>TRBJ2-3|TRBV29-1
CSESRGGDTQYF
>TRBJ1-6|TRBV28
CASSFEGLNSPLHF
>TRBJ1-5|TRBV28
CASSRGGTPSNQPQHF
>TRBJ2-7|TRBV20-1
CSARADGGRYEQYF
>TRBJ2-2|TRBV5-1
CASSLGLENTGELFF
>TRBJ2-1|TRBV24-1
CATSETGGVAYNEQFF
>TRBJ2-2|TRBV11-3
CASSPRSAGELFF
>TRBJ1-4|TRBV12-3/TRBV12-4
CASSLGRRRTTNEKLFF
>TRBJ2-1|TRBV28
CASSPLPEFRGNEQFF
>TRBJ1-1|TRBV14
CASSQVWDKNTEAFF
>TRBJ2-1|TRBV13
CASSPPTSGGYNEQFF
>TRBJ1-2|TRBV5-6
CASSLRGGNYGYTF
>TRBJ2-3|TRBV11-2
CASSLNPGLASSDTQYF
>TRBJ2-1|TRBV15
CATSRDTGWDEQFF
>TRBJ2-2|TRBV7-9
CASSFLLRGLNTGELFF
>TRBJ2-5|TRBV2
CASNRRFQETQYF
>TRBJ2-7|TRBV11-2
CASSIHGGAIYEQYF
>TRBJ2-1|TRBV12-3/TRBV12-4
CASSASGTTSNNEQFF
>TRBJ1-3|TRBV18
CASSPNEKGIYF
>TRBJ1-1|TRBV6-1
CAIQGWDTLWKAFF
>TRBJ1-5|TRBV10-3
CAISSDGTGVNSNQPQHF
>TRBJ2-1|TRBV20-1
CSARGETSGSWMWAYNEQFF
>TRBJ2-1|TRBV2
CASKHLAGTGNEQFF
>TRBJ2-1|TRBV11-1
CASSLAMASGLIDEQFF
>TRBJ1-5|TRBV19
CASMGQGYQPQHF
>TRBJ2-3|TRBV20-1
CSAVRGTNTDTQYF
>TRBJ1-1|TRBV30
CAGTGGDTEAFF
>TRBJ2-1|TRBV2
CASSGGWDYNEQFF
>TRBJ1-5|TRBV2
CASSELYSNQPQHF
>TRBJ2-5|TRBV5-1
CASSLEGNYQETQYF
>TRBJ1-5|TRBV2
CASSPPRGVLQPQHF
>TRBJ1-3|TRBV6-1
CASRTPGGNTIYF
>TRBJ1-1|TRBV6-9
CASSYLTDTLGTEAFF
>TRBJ2-7|TRBV11-2
CASSLRTSASYEQYF
>TRBJ1-5|TRBV20-1
CSASMGQHSNQPQHF
>TRBJ2-1|TRBV27
CASSLRVSSGPRNEQFF
>TRBJ2-5|TRBV28
CASSLAAAPITQYF
>TRBJ2-5|TRBV28
CASRRGAGIETQYF
>TRBJ2-3|TRBV11-2
CASSFTTSGGRGFDTDTQYF
>TRBJ2-4|TRBV2
CASRARGYIQYF
>TRBJ1-1|TRBV13
CASSLSVGVHEVVNTEAFF
>TRBJ1-5|TRBV6-5
CASSYEGINQPQHF
>TRBJ2-5|TRBV20-1
CSAKGPRRETQYF
>TRBJ2-4|TRBV12-3/TRBV12-4
CASSLTSGKTFAKNIQYF
>TRBJ1-2|TRBV11-3
CASSSDGVYGYTF
>TRBJ2-1|TRBV5-1
CASSLVTVFSYNEQFF
>TRBJ1-2|TRBV6-1
CASTDLGTGGPHWGYTF
>TRBJ1-2|TRBV28
CASSFGTVYGYTF
>TRBJ2-7|TRBV27
CASSFTRDSYEQYF
>TRBJ1-2|TRBV11-2
CASSLAGQTNYGYTF